Reported below is one TCR beta chain. The ends were cut back, 7 bases at V and 6 bases at J, with 10 bases in the middle. From germline, CDR1 is MDHEN and CDR2 SYDVKM. The CDR3 is made up of 11 amino acids. These data come from a study of shared T cell receptors in the human thymus. Libraries were prepared by immunoSEQ multiplex PCR; TCRdb keeps only in-frame clonotypes and omits some of them. The sample has hundreds of thousands of clones, about 87% seen once. These data were likewise used in another study, on human thymus T cells. From that second work: Resections obtained during corrective heart surgery supplied the thymus tissue. Thymic and blood repertoires showed apparently biased V and J gene usage.

The material sequenced was thymocytes. The clonotype originates from a boy in the first two years of life with a congenital heart defect. The chain is built from TRBV28 and TRBJ2-7; the D is unclear. DNA of the CDR3: TGTGCCAGCATCCTCCGAGGCGAGCAGTACTTC. It translates to CASILRGEQYF.